Described below is a single TCR beta chain sequence and its context. The data originate from a study of shared clonotypes between healthy human individuals. At a deep level, the assay was run. Repertoires were generated with immunoSEQ multiplex PCR, while TCRdb's copy carries only in-frame clones and drops some. This sample has around 340,000 clones; more than 60% occur once, and the top ten carry roughly 10%. Germline V lookup: CDR1 ENHRY, CDR2 SYGVKD. Between the trimmed V and J ends, which lost 4 bases and 7 bases, there was a span of 5 bases. CDR3 length: 11 residues. The genes are TRBV10-3 and TRBJ2-1; D remains ambiguous. The sequence derives from a man aged 25-40 years in good health. The sample comprised memory CD4+ T cells sorted from blood. Subset here: CD45RA-negative fraction. The chain's CDR3 is CAISVKNEQFF. The CDR3 bases are TGTGCCATCAGTGTTAAGAATGAGCAGTTCTTC.